This T cell receptor beta chain was observed in a study of cytomegalovirus exposure and HLA in healthy donors. The PCR was carried out with 60 Vbeta primers and 13 Jbeta primers. This table comes from immunoSEQ multiplex PCR, and its TCRdb copy is limited to in-frame clones, with some not included. The table shows over 150,000 clones, with 75% to 85% occurring only once. This CDR3 region has 15 residues. Per germline, CDR1 PRHDT and CDR2 FYEKMQ (reference sequence). The V gene end was trimmed by 7 bases and the J gene end by 9 bases; junction bases not matched to a gene: 11. The TCR comes from a woman between 45 and 60 years old in good health and CMV-seronegative. The specimen sequenced was PBMCs. This chain joins TRBV13 and TRBJ2-1; 11 bases match TRBD2. CDR3 DNA sequence: TGTGCCAGCAACCCGGGCCTAGCGGGGGGCCGTGAGCAGTTCTTC. It specifies CASNPGLAGGREQFF.